The source of this T cell receptor (beta chain) is a study of T-cell reconstitution after alpha-beta-depleted transplantation in children. Study observations and caveats: About two months after transplant, alpha-beta T cells reportedly came from several hundred expanded graft clones. Newly produced T cells mostly accounted for T-cell counts and diversity one year post-transplant. There were some patients whose high TCRbeta diversity at day 60 came from surviving recipient T cells and thymic progenitors.

This clonotype has only a few counts. The antigen is undetermined. Construction of the TCRbeta library involved unique molecular identifiers. TCRdb called the PCR reads again in MiXCR, with one record for every CDR3 protein. The profile shows about 200,000 distinct CDR3 sequences, 6.6% of them singletons. With V trimmed by 3 bases and J by 8 bases, 3 bases remained unmatched. The CDR3 is made up of 13 amino acids. Germline V lookup: CDR1 ENHRY, CDR2 SYGVKD. This sequence joins TRBV10-3 and TRBJ1-4, with TRBD1 matching over 7 bases. This clonotype was obtained from a boy aged 2 to 10 with acute lymphoblastic leukemia, due to receive a stem cell transplant. The sequencing used PBMCs, collected before TCRalphabeta/CD19-depleted stem cell transplant. The CDR3 sequence: CAISEQGNEKLFF. The CDR3 bases are TGTGCCATCAGTGAACAGGGGAACGAAAAACTGTTTTTT.